The 18 T cell receptor beta chains presented below share a single source sample, sequenced in a study of blood T cell repertoires in COVID-19. Measured with immunoSEQ multiplex PCR; TCRdb has only the in-frame clones, and not every one. The table lists fewer than 400,000 clones, under 95% of them singletons. Sequencing was performed on PBMCs or T cells enriched from blood (not recorded which). These receptors were taken from a woman aged 25 to 39 who had recovered from COVID-19.

This clone was seen a single time. The J gene is TRBJ1-4, the V gene TRBV11-3; maybe TRBD1 (5 bases). This CDR3 is built from 15 residues. Germline CDR1 is SGHNT and CDR2 is YENEEA. The ends were cut back, 1 base at V and 8 bases at J, with 14 bases in the middle. The CDR3 here is CASSLAGGSGEKLFF. The CDR3 DNA sequence: TGTGCCAGCAGCTTAGCGGGGGGGAGCGGGGAAAAACTGTTTTTT.

The CDR3 loop is CASSLESVGASSYEQYF. In DNA form, the CDR3 reads TGTGCCAGCAGCTTAGAGAGCGTGGGGGCGAGCTCCTACGAGCAGTACTTC. The chain is built from TRBV7-2 and TRBJ2-7; perhaps TRBD1 as D (6 bases). The germline V gene has CDR1 SGHTA and CDR2 FQGNSA. Trimming shortened V by 1 base and J by 0 bases, and 16 bases separated the two germline ends. The CDR3 length is 17 residues.

This chain links TRBV28 with TRBJ1-2; D call uncertain. In germline, CDR1 is MDHEN, CDR2 SYDVKM. V shed 6 bases and J shed 4 bases, with 12 bases lying between them. CDR3 length equals 13 residues. CDR3 bases: TGTGCCAGCAGCTCCAGAGGGCTCTATGGCTACACCTTC. It specifies CASSSRGLYGYTF.

The rearrangement joins TRBV18 to TRBJ1-6, with D perhaps matching TRBD1 (6 bases). Trimming took 5 bases from V and 5 from J, leaving 7 bases between them. Germline assignment: CDR1 KGHSH and CDR2 LQKENI. This CDR3 has 13 amino acids. In DNA form, the CDR3 reads TGTGCCAGCTCATCAGGGGATAATTCACCCCTCCACTTT. Its protein is CASSSGDNSPLHF.

The chain recombines TRBV27 with TRBJ2-3, with TRBD2 identical over 15 bases. Looked up from germline, CDR1 is MNHEY and CDR2 is SMNVEV (reference sequence). Trimming removed 2 bases from V and 3 bases from J; junction bases left unmatched: 3. This CDR3 is built from 17 residues. The CDR3 loop is CASSLRGLAGGTDTQYF. CDR3 DNA: TGTGCCAGCAGTTTACGGGGACTAGCGGGAGGAACAGATACGCAGTATTTT.

The DNA for the CDR3 is TGTGCCAGCAGCTTAGAGCGAGACGTCCCGGACAAGAACACTGAAGCTTTCTTT. Translating it yields CASSLERDVPDKNTEAFF. The rearrangement joins TRBV7-8 to TRBJ1-1; D may be TRBD1 (5 bases). V was cut by 1 base and J by 1 base, with 19 bases left in between. The CDR3 runs 18 residues. From germline, CDR1 is SGHVS and CDR2 FQNEAQ.

This clone was seen only once. This chain joins TRBV24-1 and TRBJ1-5; D is possibly TRBD1 (6 bases). The CDR3 length is 14 residues. Germline CDR1 and CDR2: KGHDR and SFDVKD. V lost 6 bases and J 1 base, leaving 9 bases between the germline ends. CDR3 sequence reads: CATSQGHSNQPQHF. CDR3 bases: TGTGCCACCAGTCAGGGACACAGCAATCAGCCCCAGCATTTT.

The CDR3 region has the DNA TGTGCCAGCAGCCGAGCTTCGGGGTCCAAAAACATTCAGTACTTC. This codes for CASSRASGSKNIQYF. The rearrangement joins TRBV3-1 (or the pseudogene TRBV3-2) to TRBJ2-4; D may be TRBD2 (5 bases). Trimming took off 4 bases at V and 2 bases at J, with 12 bases between the two ends. The germline gives CDR1 LGHDT, CDR2 YNNKEL (reference sequence). The CDR3 is made up of 15 amino acids.

This chain links TRBV6-5 with TRBJ2-7; 8 bases map to TRBD1. Germline V CDR1 and CDR2: MNHEY, SVGAGI. CDR3 size: 14 residues. Losses at the gene ends were 7 bases for V and 0 bases for J; bases not matched to a gene: 5. The CDR3 is CASTGTGNSYEQYF. CDR3 coding DNA: TGTGCCAGCACCGGGACAGGAAACTCCTACGAGCAGTACTTC.

The chain employs TRBV20-1 and TRBJ2-5; 7 positions agree with TRBD1. The CDR3 length is 14 residues. Germline V lookup: CDR1 DFQATT, CDR2 SNEGSKA (reference sequence). J was trimmed by 5 bases and V by 3 bases; bases with no gene match: 9. This CDR3 is CSASLTGDRETQYF. The CDR3 DNA follows: TGCAGTGCTAGTTTAACAGGGGATAGGGAGACCCAGTACTTC.

The V call is TRBV4-1, the J call TRBJ1-1; no clear D gene. The germline V and J ends were trimmed by 3 bases and 6 bases, with 8 bases remaining between them. This CDR3 has 12 amino acids. Germline assignment: CDR1 MGHRA and CDR2 YSYEKL. The CDR3 DNA follows: TGCGCCAGCAGCCATGTCGGGTCTGAAGCTTTCTTT. This sequence encodes CASSHVGSEAFF.

The gene calls are TRBV5-1 and TRBJ2-3; the match to TRBD1 covers 8 bases. This CDR3 has 15 residues. Germline loops: CDR1 SGHRS, CDR2 YFSETQ. V dropped 4 bases and J dropped 2; count of bases not matched to a gene: 6. CDR3 amino acids: CASSPAGGVTDTQYF. The CDR3 DNA sequence: TGCGCCAGCAGCCCTGCAGGGGGCGTCACAGATACGCAGTATTTT.

The V call is TRBV3-1 (or the pseudogene TRBV3-2), the J call TRBJ2-3, with TRBD2 as a possible D gene (6 bases). This CDR3 has 16 amino acids. The germline CDR1 and CDR2 sequences are LGHDT and YNNKEL (reference sequence). The V and J ends lost 0 bases and 5 bases respectively, with 15 bases between them. The CDR3 sequence is CASSQERGMLRDTQYF. The DNA of the CDR3 is TGTGCCAGCAGCCAAGAACGGGGGATGTTGCGAGATACGCAGTATTTT.

The chain is built from TRBV6-2 or TRBV6-3 and TRBJ1-3; D not certain. V was pared by 6 bases and J by 1 base, with 22 bases between. This CDR3 is 18 amino acids long. CDR1 and CDR2 (germline): MNHEY, SVGEGT. The CDR3 loop reads CASSALRPTAESGNTIYF. CDR3 DNA sequence: TGTGCCAGCAGCGCCCTAAGACCGACGGCGGAATCTGGAAACACCATATATTTT.

V gene TRBV27 combines with J gene TRBJ1-3, with D uncertain. This CDR3 is built from 12 residues. In germline, CDR1 is MNHEY, CDR2 SMNVEV (reference sequence). Trimming shortened V by 8 bases and J by 0 bases, and 5 bases separated the two germline ends. CDR3 sequence reads: CASPLSGNTIYF. The CDR3 region has the DNA TGTGCCAGCCCCCTCTCTGGAAACACCATATATTTT.

V and J are TRBV11-2 and TRBJ1-1; D is uncertain. The ends were cut back, 2 bases at V and 5 bases at J, with 12 bases in the middle. The CDR3 spans 14 residues. CDR1 is SGHAT, CDR2 FQNNGV, per germline. CDR3 sequence reads: CASSLQLSGTEAFF. The CDR3 bases are TGTGCCAGCAGCTTACAGCTCTCGGGAACTGAAGCTTTCTTT.

The V and J genes are TRBV7-9 and TRBJ2-7; D is ambiguous. Per the germline V gene, CDR1 is SEHNR and CDR2 is FQNEAQ (reference sequence). Trimming shortened V by 1 base and J by 1 base, and 8 bases separated the two germline ends. CDR3 length equals 14 residues. CDR3 bases: TGTGCCAGCAGCTTAGGGTCCGGGTCCTACGAGCAGTACTTC. Its translation is CASSLGSGSYEQYF.

This clone is a singleton in its sample. The V and J genes are TRBV2 and TRBJ2-5, with 8 bases identical to TRBD2. The CDR3 is made up of 17 amino acids. Unmatched junction bases numbered 16, after V lost 5 bases and J lost 5 bases. Germline V lookup: CDR1 SNHLY, CDR2 FYNNEI. The CDR3 reads CASSHSKTSAYKETQYF. CDR3 DNA sequence: TGTGCCAGCAGTCATTCAAAGACTAGCGCCTACAAGGAGACCCAGTACTTC.